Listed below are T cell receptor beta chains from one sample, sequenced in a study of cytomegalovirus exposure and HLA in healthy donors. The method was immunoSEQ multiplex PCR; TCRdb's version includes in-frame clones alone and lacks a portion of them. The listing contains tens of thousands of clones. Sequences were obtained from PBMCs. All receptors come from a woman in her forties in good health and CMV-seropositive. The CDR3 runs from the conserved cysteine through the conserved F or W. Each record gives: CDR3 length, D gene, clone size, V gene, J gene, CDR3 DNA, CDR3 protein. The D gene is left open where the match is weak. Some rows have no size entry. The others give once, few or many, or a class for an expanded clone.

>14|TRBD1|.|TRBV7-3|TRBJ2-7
TGTGCCAGCAGCTTAAGGGGACAGGGTTACGAGCAGTACTTC
CASSLRGQGYEQYF
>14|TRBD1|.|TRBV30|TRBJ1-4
TGTGCCTGGAGAGGGACAGGGGATAATGAAAAACTGTTTTTT
CAWRGTGDNEKLFF
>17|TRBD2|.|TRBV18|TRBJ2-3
TGTGCCAGCTCACCACCTCGAGCGGGAGAGCCCACAGATACGCAGTATTTT
CASSPPRAGEPTDTQYF
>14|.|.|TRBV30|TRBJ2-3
TGTGCCTGGAGTGTTAGCGCTTTCACAGATACGCAGTATTTT
CAWSVSAFTDTQYF
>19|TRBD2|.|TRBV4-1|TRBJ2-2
TGCGCCAGCAGCCTCCCCAGGGCTAGCGGGAGACTGAACACCGGGGAGCTGTTTTTT
CASSLPRASGRLNTGELFF
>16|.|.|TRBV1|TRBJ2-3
TGCACCAGCAGCCAGAGAGGGGACACGAACACAGATACGCAGTATTTT
CTSSQRGDTNTDTQYF
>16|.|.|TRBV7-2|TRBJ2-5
TGTGCCAGCAGCCCCCCGGCCAGCCGTCAGGGGGAGACCCAGTACTTC
CASSPPASRQGETQYF
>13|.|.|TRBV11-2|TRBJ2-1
TGTGCCAGCAGCTTAGATCTGGAGAATGAGCAGTTCTTC
CASSLDLENEQFF
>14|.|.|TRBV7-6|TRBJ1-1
TGTGCCAGCAGCTCTCCGGGACACCCAACTGGAGCTTTCTTT
CASSSPGHPTGAFF
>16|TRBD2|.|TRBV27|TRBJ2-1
TGTGCCAGCAGTCCGAAAGCGGGAGGTTCCTACAATGAGCAGTTCTTC
CASSPKAGGSYNEQFF
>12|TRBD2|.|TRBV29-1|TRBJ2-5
TGCAGCGTTGATCGGGGGGAGGAGAACCAGTACTTC
CSVDRGEENQYF
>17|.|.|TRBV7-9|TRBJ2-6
TGTGCCAGCAGCGTAAGGACAGCCCTCTCTGGGGCCAACGTCCTGACTTTC
CASSVRTALSGANVLTF
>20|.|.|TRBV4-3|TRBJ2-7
TGCGCCAGCAGCCAAGGGATCCAAGGTCCCTTGACAGAGATCGCCTACGAGCAGTACTTC
CASSQGIQGPLTEIAYEQYF
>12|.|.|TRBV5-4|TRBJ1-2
TGTGCCAGCAGCTTCTCCAGCTATGGCTACACCTTC
CASSFSSYGYTF
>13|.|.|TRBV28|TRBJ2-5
TGTGCCAGCAGTTTGTACCGGCAGGGGAGCCAGTACTTC
CASSLYRQGSQYF
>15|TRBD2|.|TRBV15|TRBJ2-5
TGTGCCACCAGCAGAGATCGGGGGGTGGGAGAGACCCAGTACTTC
CATSRDRGVGETQYF
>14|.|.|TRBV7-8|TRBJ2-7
TGTGCCAGCAGCTTAATGACAGGCTCCTACGAGCAGTACTTC
CASSLMTGSYEQYF
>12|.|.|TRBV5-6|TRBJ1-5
TGTGCCAGCAGCTTTTCAAATCAGCCCCAGCATTTT
CASSFSNQPQHF
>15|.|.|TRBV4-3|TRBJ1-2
TGCGCCAGCAGCCAAGACTACGACTCTAACTATGGCTACACCTTC
CASSQDYDSNYGYTF
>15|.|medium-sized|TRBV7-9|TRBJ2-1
TGTGCCAGCAGCCCTACACGCGCAGGGGACAATGAGCAGTTCTTC
CASSPTRAGDNEQFF
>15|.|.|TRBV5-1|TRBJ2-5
TGCGCCAGCAGCGGCCTAGGGACAACCCAAGAGACCCAGTACTTC
CASSGLGTTQETQYF
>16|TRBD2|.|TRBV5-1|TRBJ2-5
TGCGCCAGCAGTTCCGGGAGGGCCCCGTCTCAAGAGACCCAGTACTTC
CASSSGRAPSQETQYF
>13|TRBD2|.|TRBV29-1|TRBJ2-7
TGCAGCGTCCTACTAGCGGGGAACTACGAGCAGTACTTC
CSVLLAGNYEQYF
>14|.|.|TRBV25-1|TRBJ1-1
TGTGCCAGCAGTGAATTGACCCAGGGGATGAAAGCTTTCTTT
CASSELTQGMKAFF
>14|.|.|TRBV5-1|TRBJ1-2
TGCGCCAGCAGCTTGTTTGGAGGGAACTATGGCTACACCTTC
CASSLFGGNYGYTF
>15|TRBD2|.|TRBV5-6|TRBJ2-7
TGTGCCAGCAGCGACTCTCCTAGCGGGAGCTACGAGCAGTACTTC
CASSDSPSGSYEQYF
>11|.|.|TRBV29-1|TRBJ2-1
TGCAGCGTCCGTACTAACGATGAGCAGTTCTTC
CSVRTNDEQFF
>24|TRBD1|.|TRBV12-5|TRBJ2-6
TGTGCTAGTGGTTTGAGATCCACCCCTAGGTCAACCGGGACAGGGGCTTATGGGGCCAACGTCCTGACTTTC
CASGLRSTPRSTGTGAYGANVLTF
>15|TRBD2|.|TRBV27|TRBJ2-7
TGTGCCAGCAGAGACACTAGCGGGCTCTCCTACGAGCAGTACTTC
CASRDTSGLSYEQYF
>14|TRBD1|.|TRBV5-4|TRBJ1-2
TGTGCCAGCAGCGATCGACAGGGGGCCAATGGCTACACCTTC
CASSDRQGANGYTF
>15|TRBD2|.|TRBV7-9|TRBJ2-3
TGTGCCAGCAGCTTAGCAAGCGGGAGTAGGAATACGCAGTATTTT
CASSLASGSRNTQYF
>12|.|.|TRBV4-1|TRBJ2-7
TGCGCAGGGGGGGGCTCGGGCTACGAGCAGTACTTC
CAGGGSGYEQYF
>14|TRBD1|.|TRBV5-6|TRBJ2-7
TGTGCCAGCTTCAACCGGGACAGGGTCCACGAGCAGTACTTC
CASFNRDRVHEQYF
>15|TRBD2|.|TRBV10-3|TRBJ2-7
TGTGCCATCAGAGAAGGACTAGCGGAACCCCAGTGGGAGTACTTC
CAIREGLAEPQWEYF
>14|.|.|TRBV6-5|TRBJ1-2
TGTGCCAGCAGTACCCTCGGAGGGGACTATGGCTACACCTTC
CASSTLGGDYGYTF
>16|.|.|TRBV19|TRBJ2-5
TGTGCCAGTAGTATTGGTTACGGAGGGATCGAAGAGACCCAGTACTTC
CASSIGYGGIEETQYF
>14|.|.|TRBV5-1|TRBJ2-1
TGCGCCAGCAGCTTGGGGGGAGCGCGGAATGAGCAGTTCTTC
CASSLGGARNEQFF
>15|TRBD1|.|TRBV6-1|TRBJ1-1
TGTGCCAGCAGTGAATTGTGGACAGGGCCCACTGAAGCTTTCTTT
CASSELWTGPTEAFF
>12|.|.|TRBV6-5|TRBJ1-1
TGTGCCAGCTATGGAAGGGGCGCTGAAGCTTTCTTT
CASYGRGAEAFF
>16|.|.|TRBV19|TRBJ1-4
TGTGCCAGTAGTGTCACGACGGGTCCCACTAATGAAAAACTGTTTTTT
CASSVTTGPTNEKLFF
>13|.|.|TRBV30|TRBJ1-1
TGTGCCTGGAGTTTGGGGACACACGCCCATACTTTCTTT
CAWSLGTHAHTFF
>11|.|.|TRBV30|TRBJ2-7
TGTGCCTGGAGTCCATACGACAAGCAGTACTTC
CAWSPYDKQYF
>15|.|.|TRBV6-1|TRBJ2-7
TGTGCCAGCAGCGCAGGGGAAAGGGGCGTCTACGAGCAGTACTTC
CASSAGERGVYEQYF
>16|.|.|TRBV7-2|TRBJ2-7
TGTGCCAGCAGCTTAGGCCCACTAGCAGGTCGGTACGAGCAGTACTTC
CASSLGPLAGRYEQYF
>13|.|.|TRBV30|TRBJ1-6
TGTGCCTGGGACTGGGGGCGCGGTACACCCCTCCACTTT
CAWDWGRGTPLHF
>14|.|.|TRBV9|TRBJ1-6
TGTGCCAGCAGCGTAGGCTTCAGTAATTCACCCCTCCACTTT
CASSVGFSNSPLHF